The present T cell receptor (beta chain) was sequenced within a study of T cells in Graves' hyperthyroidism and ophthalmopathy (dated by TCRdb to about 2019). For the study in its entirety: Peripheral blood was collected at initial diagnosis, before any treatment. A discovery cohort of about 100 patients, 43 with Graves' ophthalmopathy and more than 55 with stable Graves' hyperthyroidism, was used to find distinguishing TCR V-J signatures. Prospective prediction of ophthalmopathy was tested in an independent validation cohort consisting of 18 hyperthyroidism patients and around 17 patients who later progressed to ophthalmopathy. For training and testing, the 100 or so patients in the discovery cohort were randomly divided in a 7:3 ratio. Thyroid tissue and blood T-cell repertoires from several Graves' hyperthyroidism patients were also compared in the study. After blood sampling, hyperthyroidism patients were treated with methimazole at a starting dose of 30 mg daily, and ophthalmopathy patients were treated with high-dose intravenous methylprednisolone. TCR Vbeta CDR3 sequencing of some 140 peripheral blood samples (over 40 ophthalmopathy, 75 to 80 hyperthyroidism and around 17 progressor patients) is reported in the paper. Results the study describes overall, beyond this receptor: Sample size was not statistically predetermined, and blinding of investigators to group allocation was not performed. In validation, the model predicted progression to ophthalmopathy a median of approximately 6.3 months before onset, with over 55% sensitivity and about 75% specificity. Most expanded thyroid clonotypes (frequency above 0.001) were also detected in blood, suggesting blood repertoires may reflect thyroid immune responses. A model built on a 13 V-J signature distinguished ophthalmopathy from stable hyperthyroidism, reaching 87.88% sensitivity and about 81% specificity in cross-validation and 80%/75% in testing.

The TCR beta CDR3 regions were amplified from RNA transcripts. The first round of RT-PCR for the TCR CDR3 was performed with the HTBI primer set and the Qiagen OneStep RT-PCR kit. A second multiplex PCR round built the libraries, followed by size selection and purification. Paired-end sequencing of the libraries was performed with 100 bp reads on an Illumina HiSeq2000. On the study's bioinformatics: SOAPnuke was used to process the raw data, removing reads that contained adapters or uncalled bases, had a mean Phred below 15, or lacked an exact match to the constant primer or identifier. High-quality paired reads were merged using COPE v1.2.5, and each unique nucleotide sequence was defined as a clonotype. MiTCR v1.1 was used to align clonotypes to the IMGT TRBV, TRBD and TRBJ reference segments. The analysis included only V-J combinations with a frequency above 0.0001, which together covered more than 98% of the repertoires. A TCS score was defined as the ratio between F50 (clonal expansion) and ExV (chaos), using BLOSUM62-based TCRdist between CDR3 peptides within each V-J. Welch's t-statistics and random forest reduced 450 to 600 V-J features to around 14, which were used in a naive Bayes classifier (R e1071). The Morisita-Horn index was used to measure how similar the thyroid and blood repertoires were. Using fastp at Q25 and MiXCR, TCRdb reprocessed the public reads and kept productive beta chains. One record per CDR3 amino acid sequence lists the most common genes and DNA. TCRdb, not the authors, supplied the V and J calls. The sample records about 59,000 distinct CDR3 sequences, 53% of which are singletons. Approximately 3.5% of the sample goes to the ten largest clones.

This clonotype was seen ten or more times. The antigen it binds to is not known. The record has no base qualities; no much larger clone is one base away. Ophthalmopathy patients had moderately to severely active disease, with a Clinical Activity Score of 3 or more, a NOSPECS grade of 4 or more, and a disease duration of less than 3 months. Exclusion was applied to patients with uncontrolled infections, other autoimmune diseases, pregnancy or lactation. Diagnoses were established on the basis of clinical symptoms, serum thyroxine and TRAb, thyroid ultrasound, and orbital computed tomography. PBMCs were isolated from approximately 10 ml of fresh peripheral blood by Ficoll-Paque density gradient centrifugation. Total RNA was extracted with Trizol reagent, and quality was checked on an Agilent 2100 Bioanalyzer. The sequenced sample consisted of blood. This TCR was recovered from a woman aged 55-70 years with Graves' ophthalmopathy.

The CDR3 reads as follows: CASSLGAGANYGYTF. The sequenced DNA: TGTGCCAGCAGCTTAGGGGCGGGGGCCAACTATGGCTACACCTTC. The rearrangement combines TRBV11-2 with TRBJ1-2; tentative D gene TRBD1, with 6 bases matching. V is reduced by 1 base and J by 2 bases, leaving a spacing of 11 bases between them. From the cysteine through the phenylalanine, the CDR3 covers 15 amino acids. Only CDR3 DNA is held: 45 bases, read in frame from base 1. CDR1 SGHAT and CDR2 FQNNGV were looked up in the germline V gene. The entire variable domain, with the stretches around the CDR3 drawn from the reference TRBV11-2 and TRBJ1-2 proteins, is EAGVAQSPRYKIIEKRQSVAFWCNPISGHATLYWYQQILGQGPKLLIQFQNNGVVDDSQLPKDRFSAERLKGVDSTLKIQPAKLEDSAVYLCASSLGAGANYGYTFGSGTRLTVV.